The next 22 T cell receptor beta chains were all read from a single sample in a study of esophageal squamous cell carcinoma under preoperative chemotherapy. Time point here: before preoperative PTX-NDP chemotherapy. TCRdb ran MiXCR on the PCR reads and lists one entry per CDR3 protein. The table has approximately 15,000 distinct CDR3 sequences, approximately 61% seen once. The biological material was taken from a patient given preoperative chemotherapy. All receptors come from a human donor with esophageal squamous cell carcinoma. The donor label of this sample is uncertain.

The rearrangement links TRBV6-1 to TRBJ2-3; weak D call: TRBD2 (6 bases). The J call is uncertain, as TRBJ2-7 better fits the DNA end. The CDR3 consists of 16 residues. Germline V gene sequence: CDR1 MNHNS, CDR2 SASEGT. CDR3 amino acids: CASSEWGLGATNTQYF. DNA for the CDR3: TGTGCCAGCAGTGAATGGGGACTGGGAGCCACAAATACGCAGTACTTC.

Concerning this clonotype itself: Relative to the germline gene, one junction end is altered; a read error may explain this. CDR3 in DNA: TGTGCCAGCAGGGGAGGTGGGGAGGGAGCCCCAGAGACCCAGTATTTC. Translating gives CASRGGGEGAPETQYF. J is TRBJ2-3 and V is TRBV6-1; TRBD2 aligns across 7 bases. The CDR3 has 16 amino acids. Looked up from germline, CDR1 is MNHNS and CDR2 is SASEGT.

J is TRBJ2-3 and V is TRBV6-1; 8 bases are a match to TRBD2. The V and J ends lost 8 bases and 12 bases, in that order; junction bases with no gene match: 22. Germline loops: CDR1 MNHNS, CDR2 SASEGT. This CDR3 is built from 16 residues. DNA for the CDR3: TGTGCCAGCGGGCGCAACGGGGGGGGCGACCAAGAGACCCAGTATTTT. As protein: CASGRNGGGDQETQYF.

The chain is built from TRBV6-1 and TRBJ1-5; the D gene is possibly TRBD1 (6 bases). Trimming removed 0 bases at V and 7 bases at J, with 10 bases between. This CDR3 comprises 14 residues. The germline V gene has CDR1 MNHNS and CDR2 SASEGT. The CDR3 is CASSEASQGQPQHF. The CDR3 nucleotides read TGTGCCAGCAGTGAAGCTTCACAGGGACAGCCCCAGCATTTT.

The chain carries TRBV6-1 and TRBJ1-4; D possibly corresponds to TRBD1 (6 bases). The germline gives CDR1 MNHNS, CDR2 SASEGT. Deletions cut 2 bases from V and 8 bases from J, with 12 bases between. The CDR3 is 14 residues long. The CDR3 DNA reads as TGTGCCAGCAGTGAATGGGGGCGGGACGAAAAACTGTTTTTT. It yields the protein CASSEWGRDEKLFF.

The V and J genes are TRBV10-2 and TRBJ2-1, with D unclear. V lost 4 bases, J lost 1 base, and 8 bases lay in between. This CDR3 is 14 amino acids long. Germline V CDR1 and CDR2: WSHSY, SAAADI. CDR3 amino acids: CASSVYRSYNEQFF. The CDR3 DNA reads TGCGCCAGCAGTGTTTACCGTTCCTACAATGAGCAGTTCTTC.

Comment on this clonotype: One end of the junction varies from germline; a read error may be responsible. J is TRBJ1-1 and V is TRBV6-1, with D perhaps TRBD1 (6 bases). Germline V gene sequence: CDR1 MNHNS, CDR2 SASEGT. The CDR3 contains 15 residues. CDR3 in amino acids: CARSERKGGVTEAFF. DNA of the CDR3: TGTGCCAGGAGTGAACGTAAAGGGGGGGTCACTGAAGCTTTCTTT.

In its sample, this clonotype is medium-sized. The junction and the germline gene differ at one end; a read error may be behind it. The genes are TRBV7-8 and TRBJ2-1; 7 bases are shared with TRBD2. This CDR3 is 14 amino acids long. In germline, CDR1 is SGHVS, CDR2 FQNEAQ. DNA for the CDR3: TGTGTCAGCAGCTTAAGCGGGAAGTACAATGAGCAGTTCTTC. Protein product: CVSSLSGKYNEQFF. Full variable domain (outside the CDR3, taken from reference TRBV7-8 and TRBJ2-1): GAGVSQSPRYKVAKRGQDVALRCDPISGHVSLFWYQQALGQGPEFLTYFQNEAQLDKSGLPSDRFFAERPEGSVSTLKIQRTQQEDSAVYLCVSSLSGKYNEQFFGPGTRLTVL.

Details on this clonotype: Because it lacks the conserved phenylalanine or tryptophan at the end, this CDR3 is likely a read error. The DNA is omitted, as the CDR3 cannot be located on it reliably, and the CDR3 follows TCRdb's listing. The chain couples TRBV6-1 to TRBJ2-5; TRBD1, as called in the table, went unchecked against the DNA. From germline, CDR1 is MNHNS and CDR2 SASEGT. The CDR3 adds up to 16 amino acids, both ends counted. The CDR3 is CASSEIRSSGTETQYS.

This clonotype was found a few times. The V and J genes are TRBV6-1 and TRBJ2-4; maybe TRBD2 (5 bases). The J call may be in error: the DNA end matches TRBJ2-7 better. The germline V gene encodes CDR1 MNHNS and CDR2 SASEGT. The CDR3 is made up of 16 amino acids. Here the CDR3 reads CASSQDTDSSSYEQYF. In DNA form, the CDR3 reads TGTGCCAGCAGTCAGGATACGGACTCCTCCTCCTACGAGCAGTACTTC.

The chain recombines TRBV6-1 with TRBJ2-2; D uncertain. Germline loops: CDR1 MNHNS, CDR2 SASEGT. Trimming took 6 bases from V and 3 from J, leaving 11 bases between them. The CDR3 sequence is 14 residues long. For the CDR3, the DNA is TGTGCCAGCAGATTGCGGTTTGACACCGGGGAGCTGTTTTTT. Encoded protein: CASRLRFDTGELFF.

The table lists this clonotype with many counts. The chain links TRBV12-3 or TRBV12-4 to TRBJ2-3; D is perhaps TRBD1 or TRBD2 (5 bases each). This CDR3 has 15 amino acids. V was trimmed by 2 bases and J by 2 bases, leaving 11 bases between them. In DNA, the CDR3 is TGTGCCAGCAGTTTATGGGACGCAAACACAGATACGCAGTATTTT. Translation gives CASSLWDANTDTQYF.

The chain couples TRBV10-2 to TRBJ2-1; tentatively, D is TRBD2 (9 bases). Matching the DNA end better, TRBJ2-7 makes the J call doubtful. CDR1 is WSHSY, CDR2 SAAADI, per germline. The CDR3 length is 21 residues. CDR3: CASSAGQGGASGNLNRDEQYF. The CDR3 nucleotides read TGCGCCAGCAGTGCTGGACAGGGTGGGGCTAGCGGGAACCTAAATCGCGACGAGCAGTACTTC.

Regarding this clonotype: At one of its ends the junction is not consistent with the germline gene, which may arise from a read error. The chain joins TRBV6-1 to TRBJ2-3; 8 nucleotides align to TRBD2. The CDR3 extends over 16 amino acids. Germline loops: CDR1 MNHNS, CDR2 SASEGT. DNA for the CDR3: TGTGCCAGCAGTCGCAACCGGGGGGGCGAGCCAGAGACGCAGTACTTT. This encodes CASSRNRGGEPETQYF.

This chain uses TRBV6-1 with TRBJ2-3; 9 bases match TRBD2. J lost 1 base, V lost 4 bases, and 0 bases had no gene match. Germline V gene lookup returns CDR1 MNHNS and CDR2 SASEGT. The CDR3 consists of 14 residues. CDR3 sequence reads: CASSGTSGTDTQYF. The DNA of the CDR3 is TGTGCCAGCAGTGGGACTAGCGGCACAGATACGCAGTATTTT.

This clonotype has more than one count but fewer than ten. The chain is built from TRBV7-2 and TRBJ2-5, with TRBD2 matching over 8 bases. The germline CDR1 and CDR2 sequences are SGHTA and FQGNSA. V shed 4 bases, J shed 4 bases, and the junction held 14 bases outside the gene matches. The CDR3 has 17 amino acids. CDR3 in DNA: TGTGCCAGCAGCTCCATGCCCCGCGGGAGGTTCGGAGAGACCCAGTACTTC. Amino acids: CASSSMPRGRFGETQYF.

This clonotype was seen a handful of times. This rearrangement joins TRBV7-8 to TRBJ2-3; D tentatively fits TRBD1 or TRBD2 (6 bases each). Germline-derived CDR1 and CDR2 are SGHVS and FQNEAQ. V lost 2 bases and J lost 2, with 11 bases in between. The CDR3 totals 15 residues. The CDR3 nucleotides read TGTGCCAGCAGCTTACGGGGGCAGGACACAGATACGCAGTATTTT. Amino acids: CASSLRGQDTDTQYF.

In regard to this clonotype: A read error may account for a junction end that differs from germline. This sequence joins TRBV12-3 or TRBV12-4 and TRBJ2-3, with 7 bases fitting TRBD2. The CDR3 has 16 amino acids. The CDR3 DNA reads TGTGCCAGCAGGCTATGGCGGGCGGGAGCCAAAGACATGCAGTACTTT. This codes for CASRLWRAGAKDMQYF.

Note on this clonotype: Mismatch with germline at one junction end may stem from a read error. The chain uses TRBV6-4 and TRBJ2-3; possible D gene TRBD2, 6 bases. The CDR3 is made up of 15 amino acids. Germline values: CDR1 MRHNA, CDR2 SNTAGT. CDR3 amino acids: CARGDGGGDEDTQYF. The CDR3 nucleotides read TGTGCCAGGGGGGACGGGGGAGGTGACGAAGATACCCAGTATTTC.

Sample share makes this clonotype medium-sized. The chain couples TRBV6-1 to TRBJ2-1, with TRBD1 matching over 7 bases. There are 15 residues in the CDR3. Germline V gene lookup returns CDR1 MNHNS and CDR2 SASEGT. The trim removed 2 bases at V and 4 bases at J, leaving 5 bases unmatched. The DNA of the CDR3 is TGTGCCAGCAGTGAATCCAGGGGGAAATACAATGAGCAGTTCTTC. The encoded protein is CASSESRGKYNEQFF.

This clonotype is labeled medium-sized. This sequence joins TRBV6-1 and TRBJ2-1; TRBD2 aligns across 10 bases. The J call may be mistaken, given a closer DNA end match to TRBJ2-7. CDR3 length: 15 amino acids. Germline V gives CDR1 MNHNS, CDR2 SASEGT. For the CDR3, the DNA is TGTGCCAGCAGTGGGACTAGCGGCTCCTACAATGAGCAGTACTTC. Translating gives CASSGTSGSYNEQYF.

Concerning this clonotype itself: A read error may produce the germline difference seen at one junction end. This chain joins TRBV6-1 and TRBJ2-1, with D perhaps matching TRBD1 (6 bases). The closer fit of TRBJ2-3 to the DNA end suggests the J call may be wrong. CDR3 length: 16 residues. Germline values: CDR1 MNHNS, CDR2 SASEGT. CDR3 in amino acids: CASGEGGGGATETQYF. For the CDR3, the DNA is TGTGCCAGCGGGGAAGGTGGGGGCGGAGCCACAGAGACGCAGTATTTT.